The 32 T cell receptor beta chains below were found in one sample sequenced in a study of blood T cell repertoires in COVID-19. Clones were read by immunoSEQ multiplex PCR, and TCRdb kept only the in-frame ones, dropping some. The repertoire holds 120,000 or so clones, with around nine tenths as singletons. The specimen sequenced was peripheral blood. The receptors shown here come from a woman between 45 and 60 years old with active or convalescent COVID-19.

The V call is TRBV19, the J call TRBJ2-7, with a weak D call TRBD1 (6 bases). CDR1 and CDR2 from the germline V gene are LNHDA and SQIVND (reference sequence). The germline V and J ends were trimmed by 4 bases and 0 bases, with 13 bases remaining between them. The CDR3 consists of 15 residues. The CDR3, as DNA: TGTGCCAGTAGTAGCCAGGACAGCAGCTCCTACGAGCAGTACTTC. Amino acids: CASSSQDSSSYEQYF.

This rearrangement joins TRBV6-2 or TRBV6-3 to TRBJ2-1; 10 bases agree with TRBD2. This CDR3 region has 20 residues. The J segment lost 0 bases and the V segment lost 5 bases, leaving 16 bases of the junction unmatched. The germline CDR1 and CDR2 sequences are MNHEY and SVGEGT. The CDR3: CASSNAWSGRATSSYNEQFF. Written as DNA, the CDR3 is TGTGCCAGCAGTAACGCGTGGAGCGGGAGGGCCACGTCCTCCTACAATGAGCAGTTCTTC.

This sequence joins TRBV7-2 and TRBJ2-3; 8 bases fit TRBD2. CDR1 and CDR2 (germline): SGHTA, FQGNSA. The V segment lost 6 bases and the J segment 2 bases; nucleotides outside the gene matches: 7. CDR3 size: 15 residues. CDR3 coding DNA: TGTGCCAGCAGGGACGGGGGGGGTTTCACAGATACGCAGTATTTT. This translates into CASRDGGGFTDTQYF.

The chain joins TRBV2 to TRBJ1-5, with D maybe TRBD1 (6 bases). The CDR3 sequence is 13 residues long. Per germline, CDR1 SNHLY and CDR2 FYNNEI. V shed 4 bases and J shed 4 bases, with 8 bases lying between them. Written as DNA, the CDR3 is TGTGCCAGCAGTGTACAGGGTAATCAGCCCCAGCATTTT. It codes for CASSVQGNQPQHF. Based on the CDR3 plus reference TRBV2 and TRBJ1-5, the full variable domain is EPEVTQTPSHQVTQMGQEVILRCVPISNHLYFYWYRQILGQKVEFLVSFYNNEISEKSEIFDDQFSVERPDGSNFTLKIRSTKLEDSAMYFCASSVQGNQPQHFGDGTRLSIL.

The chain couples TRBV6-2 or TRBV6-3 to TRBJ2-7, with 9 bases identical to TRBD2. Looked up from germline, CDR1 is MNHEY and CDR2 is SVGEGT. CDR3 size: 16 residues. V was pared by 3 bases and J by 5 bases, with 11 bases of the junction left unmatched. The CDR3 spells CASSYPAASGTHEQYF. The CDR3 coding sequence is TGTGCCAGCAGTTATCCGGCGGCTAGCGGGACCCACGAGCAGTACTTC.

The chain uses TRBV7-3 and TRBJ2-3, with TRBD2 matching 8 bases. After removal of 0 bases from V and 4 bases from J, the junction contained 9 bases not matched to a gene. Germline V gene sequence: CDR1 SGHTA, CDR2 FQGTGA. The CDR3 is 17 amino acids. The CDR3 loop is CASSLTRLATNSDTQYF. DNA of the CDR3: TGTGCCAGCAGCTTAACCAGACTAGCGACGAATTCAGATACGCAGTATTTT.

This chain links TRBV5-4 with TRBJ2-3; 12 bases are a match to TRBD2. V lost 3 bases, J lost 4 bases, and 3 bases stayed unmatched. Germline assignment: CDR1 SGHNT and CDR2 YYREEE (reference sequence). The CDR3 loop spans 15 amino acids. The CDR3 bases are TGTGCCAGCAGCTCGGGACTAGCGGGTCCAGATACGCAGTATTTT. Translation gives CASSSGLAGPDTQYF.

V is TRBV6-6 and J is TRBJ2-7, with a tentative D call TRBD1 (6 bases). CDR3 length equals 12 residues. V was pared by 6 bases and J by 4 bases, with 10 bases between. Germline loops: CDR1 MNHNY, CDR2 SVGAGI (reference sequence). The CDR3: CASRTQGYEQYF. CDR3 DNA sequence: TGTGCCAGCAGGACACAGGGTTACGAGCAGTACTTC.

The CDR3 bases are TGTGCCAGCAGTTCGCCGGGACAGGGGGCTTCTGAAGCTTTCTTT. It translates to CASSSPGQGASEAFF. This chain uses TRBV6-5 with TRBJ1-1; 12 bases align to TRBD1. The germline gives CDR1 MNHEY, CDR2 SVGAGI. CDR3 size: 15 residues. J gave up 6 bases and V 4 bases, and 6 bases lay outside the gene matches.

The chain couples TRBV19 to TRBJ2-7; 8 bases are a match to TRBD1. The V and J ends lost 7 bases and 4 bases, in that order; junction bases with no gene match: 12. CDR1 LNHDA and CDR2 SQIVND come from the germline V gene (reference sequence). The CDR3 has 15 amino acids. The CDR3 loop is CASTTRQGSYYEQYF. CDR3 coding DNA: TGTGCCAGTACCACTCGACAGGGGTCCTATTACGAGCAGTACTTC.

This clone was detected only once. This chain connects TRBV2 to TRBJ2-7; TRBD2 agrees at 9 bases. Trimming took 11 bases from V and 4 from J; bases not matched to a gene: 9. Germline values: CDR1 SNHLY, CDR2 FYNNEI. The CDR3 has 13 amino acids. CDR3 nucleotide sequence: TGTGCCGTGAGGCGGGAGGGCCGGTACGAGCAGTACTTC. Its translation is CAVRREGRYEQYF.

This chain links TRBV5-6 with TRBJ1-2, with D possibly being TRBD1 (6 bases). The V and J ends lost 1 base and 7 bases respectively, with 11 bases between them. CDR1 and CDR2 from the germline V gene are SGHDT and YYEEEE. The CDR3 extends over 13 amino acids. The CDR3 DNA reads TGTGCCAGCAGCTTGACAGGGCCGAGTGGCTACACCTTC. Protein: CASSLTGPSGYTF.

In DNA, the CDR3 is TGTGCCAGCGGACGGGGACAGGGATACGAGCAGTACTTC. Its protein is CASGRGQGYEQYF. The rearrangement links TRBV27 to TRBJ2-7; the match to TRBD1 covers 9 bases. Germline V lookup: CDR1 MNHEY, CDR2 SMNVEV (reference sequence). The CDR3 is 13 residues long. The junction had 6 bases not matched to a gene; V was cut back by 8 bases and J by 4 bases.

The rearrangement uses TRBV7-8 and TRBJ1-1; D is unclear. The CDR3 length is 13 residues. The V and J ends lost 2 bases and 1 base respectively, with 5 bases between them. Germline CDR1 reads SGHVS; CDR2 reads FQNEAQ. CDR3 loop: CASSLRRNTEAFF. The CDR3 nucleotides read TGTGCCAGCAGCTTACGCAGGAACACTGAAGCTTTCTTT.

The rearrangement joins TRBV18 to TRBJ2-7, with a possible D match to TRBD2 (5 bases). The CDR3 has 18 amino acids. V was clipped by 3 bases and J by 3 bases, with 24 bases between them. Germline values: CDR1 KGHSH, CDR2 LQKENI. The CDR3 DNA follows: TGTGCCAGCTCACCCCAGAGGGCCACTAGACTGACTATCTACGAGCAGTACTTC. It translates to CASSPQRATRLTIYEQYF.

In DNA form, the CDR3 reads TGTGCCAGCAGCTTGGCAGGGCGGGAAGGAGATACGCAGTATTTT. Protein product: CASSLAGREGDTQYF. This chain uses TRBV5-4 with TRBJ2-3; TRBD2 might be the D (6 bases). The CDR3 runs to 15 residues. Trimming pared 0 bases from V and 5 bases from J, leaving 13 bases between. Germline V gene lookup returns CDR1 SGHNT and CDR2 YYREEE (reference sequence).

This rearrangement joins TRBV9 to TRBJ2-3, with 9 bases aligning to TRBD1. This CDR3 has 15 residues. V shed 4 bases, J shed 6 bases, and the junction held 9 bases outside the gene matches. Germline CDR1 SGDLS, CDR2 YYNGEE. CDR3 loop: CASSLAGTGMDTQYF. CDR3 in DNA: TGTGCCAGCAGCCTTGCCGGGACAGGGATGGATACGCAGTATTTT.

The gene calls are TRBV28 and TRBJ2-7; 8 nucleotides agree with TRBD1. From germline, CDR1 is MDHEN and CDR2 SYDVKM. The CDR3 spans 15 residues. V trimming: 1 base; J trimming: 1 base; junction bases outside the gene matches: 3. The CDR3 nucleotides read TGTGCCAGCAGTTTATTAGGACAGGGATCCTACGAGCAGTACTTC. Amino acid sequence: CASSLLGQGSYEQYF.

This clone was recorded a few times. The V call is TRBV9, the J call TRBJ1-4; TRBD1 matches 10 bases. CDR3 length: 17 amino acids. Germline CDR1 is SGDLS and CDR2 is YYNGEE. The V segment lost 0 bases and the J segment 2 bases; nucleotides outside the gene matches: 4. The CDR3, as DNA: TGTGCCAGCAGCGTAGCCCGGACAGGGGGGACTAATGAAAAACTGTTTTTT. Translation: CASSVARTGGTNEKLFF.

The rearrangement uses TRBV19 and TRBJ1-1, with 7 bases lining up with TRBD1. The CDR3 length is 13 residues. The germline CDR1 and CDR2 sequences are LNHDA and SQIVND (reference sequence). The V segment lost 6 bases and the J segment 11 bases; nucleotides outside the gene matches: 12. CDR3 protein: CASSLDRARIAFF. The DNA for the CDR3 is TGTGCCAGTAGCCTTGACAGGGCCAGGATCGCTTTCTTT. The entire variable domain, with the rest obtained from reference TRBV19 and TRBJ1-1, is as follows: DGGITQSPKYLFRKEGQNVTLSCEQNLNHDAMYWYRQDPGQGLRLIYYSQIVNDFQKGDIAEGYSVSREKKESFPLTVTSAQKNPTAFYLCASSLDRARIAFFGQGTRLTVV.

The chain joins TRBV4-2 to TRBJ1-4, with 7 positions matching TRBD1. The V gene end was trimmed by 1 base and the J gene end by 7 bases; junction bases not matched to a gene: 9. Germline V gives CDR1 LGHNA, CDR2 YNFKEQ. The CDR3 contains 16 residues. CDR3 nucleotides: TGTGCCAGCAGCCAAGTATTTCCCCCAGGGGGTGAAAAACTGTTTTTT. This sequence encodes CASSQVFPPGGEKLFF.

The chain uses TRBV7-2 and TRBJ2-1, with a weak D call TRBD2 (6 bases). Germline CDR1 reads SGHTA; CDR2 reads FQGNSA. There are 16 residues in the CDR3. V lost 4 bases, J lost 0 bases, and 13 bases lay in between. The CDR3 here is CASSSRDFYSYNEQFF. The DNA of the CDR3 is TGTGCCAGCAGCTCTAGGGACTTTTACTCCTACAATGAGCAGTTCTTC.

The chain has TRBV28 and TRBJ1-1; weak D call: TRBD1 (5 bases). The CDR3 runs 14 residues. Between the trimmed V and J ends, which lost 7 bases and 4 bases, there was a span of 16 bases. CDR1 and CDR2 from the germline V gene are MDHEN and SYDVKM. CDR3 loop: CASTSPGRGTEAFF. DNA of the CDR3: TGTGCCAGCACCTCCCCAGGGCGCGGCACTGAAGCTTTCTTT. The variable domain in full, with the rest retrieved from reference TRBV28 and TRBJ1-1, is DVKVTQSSRYLVKRTGEKVFLECVQDMDHENMFWYRQDPGLGLRLIYFSYDVKMKEKGDIPEGYSVSREKKERFSLILESASTNQTSMYLCASTSPGRGTEAFFGQGTRLTVV.

V is TRBV6-2 or TRBV6-3 and J is TRBJ1-2; D is perhaps TRBD1 (5 bases). Germline CDR1 reads MNHEY; CDR2 reads SVGEGT. This CDR3 contains 15 residues. Trimming took off 6 bases at V and 4 bases at J, with 18 bases between the two ends. The chain's CDR3 is CASSPGAVGIYGYTF. The CDR3 DNA sequence: TGTGCCAGCAGCCCTGGGGCGGTTGGAATCTATGGCTACACCTTC.

The V call is TRBV4-2, the J call TRBJ2-7; possibly TRBD2 for D (7 bases). The CDR3 runs to 13 residues. The V gene lost 4 bases and the J gene lost 4 bases, with 11 bases spanning the gap. The germline gives CDR1 LGHNA, CDR2 YNFKEQ. In DNA, the CDR3 is TGTGCCAGCAGCCGAGGGGGGGGGTACGAGCAGTACTTC. The encoded protein is CASSRGGGYEQYF.

This chain links TRBV28 with TRBJ2-5; 7 bases are a match to TRBD1. The trim removed 7 bases at V and 4 bases at J, leaving 12 bases unmatched. There are 15 residues in the CDR3. Per the germline V gene, CDR1 is MDHEN and CDR2 is SYDVKM. In DNA, the CDR3 is TGTGCCAGCATTAAACAGGGGAAGTCGGGAGAGACCCAGTACTTC. This translates into CASIKQGKSGETQYF.

V is TRBV30 and J is TRBJ1-2; tentatively, D is TRBD1 (5 bases). The V gene lost 3 bases and the J gene lost 6 bases, with 8 bases spanning the gap. The CDR3 runs 11 residues. Germline lookup yields CDR1 GTSNPN and CDR2 SVGIG (reference sequence). CDR3 residues: CAWRGGNGYTF. DNA of the CDR3: TGTGCCTGGAGGGGGGGGAATGGCTACACCTTC.

V and J are TRBV19 and TRBJ1-1, with a tentative D call TRBD1 (5 bases). The CDR3 consists of 13 residues. The germline CDR1 and CDR2 sequences are LNHDA and SQIVND (reference sequence). CDR3 in amino acids: CASESQANTEAFF. DNA for the CDR3: TGTGCTTCTGAGTCACAGGCGAACACTGAAGCTTTCTTT.

This clone was detected only once. The chain employs TRBV28 and TRBJ1-3; no reliable D call. CDR1 and CDR2 from the germline V gene are MDHEN and SYDVKM. The CDR3 is made up of 12 amino acids. V lost 2 bases, J lost 3 bases, and 2 bases lay in between. CDR3 residues: CASSLLGNTIYF. DNA for the CDR3: TGTGCCAGCAGTTTACTTGGAAACACCATATATTTT.

In this sample, this clone turned up once. The chain joins TRBV7-2 to TRBJ2-7, with 11 bases aligning to TRBD2. J was trimmed by 3 bases and V by 3 bases; bases with no gene match: 4. CDR3 size: 15 residues. Per the germline V gene, CDR1 is SGHTA and CDR2 is FQGNSA. CDR3 region: CASSFGSGGVYEQYF. CDR3 sequence (DNA): TGTGCCAGCAGCTTTGGTAGCGGGGGGGTCTACGAGCAGTACTTC.

The rearrangement uses TRBV7-9 and TRBJ1-2; possible D gene TRBD1, 6 bases. CDR3 length equals 12 residues. V lost 5 bases and J 8 bases, leaving 12 bases between the germline ends. Germline V CDR1 and CDR2: SEHNR, FQNEAQ (reference sequence). The CDR3 region is CASSNRESGYTF. As DNA, the CDR3 is TGTGCCAGCAGCAACAGGGAGAGCGGCTACACCTTC.

CDR3 in DNA: TGTGCCAGCAGTGGGGCCGACTCCTACGAGCAGTACTTC. Its protein product is CASSGADSYEQYF. The chain carries TRBV2 and TRBJ2-7; D ambiguous. V lost 4 bases to trimming and J lost 0 bases, with 7 bases between them. From germline, CDR1 is SNHLY and CDR2 FYNNEI. The CDR3 has 13 amino acids.